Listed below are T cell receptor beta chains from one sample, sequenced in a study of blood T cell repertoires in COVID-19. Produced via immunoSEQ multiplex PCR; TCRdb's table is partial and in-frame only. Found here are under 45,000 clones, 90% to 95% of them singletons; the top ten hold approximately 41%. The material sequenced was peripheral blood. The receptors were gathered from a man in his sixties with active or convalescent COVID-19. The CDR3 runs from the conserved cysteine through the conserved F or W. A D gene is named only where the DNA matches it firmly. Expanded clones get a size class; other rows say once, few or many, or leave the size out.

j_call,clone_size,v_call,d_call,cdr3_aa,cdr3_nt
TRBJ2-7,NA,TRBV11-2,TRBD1,CASSFSPTGAYEQYF,TGTGCCAGCAGCTTTTCCCCCACAGGGGCCTACGAGCAGTACTTC
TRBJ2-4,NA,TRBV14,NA,CASSQDSGAGTKNIQYF,TGTGCCAGCAGCCAAGATTCAGGGGCTGGGACCAAAAACATTCAGTACTTC
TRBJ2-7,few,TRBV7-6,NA,CASSLEGREYYEQYF,TGTGCCAGCAGCTTGGAGGGCAGGGAGTACTACGAGCAGTACTTC
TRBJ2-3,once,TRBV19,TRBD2,CASSILAGGRDTQYF,TGTGCCAGTAGTATCCTGGCGGGGGGCAGGGATACGCAGTATTTT
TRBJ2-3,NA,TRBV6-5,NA,CATRLTDTQYF,TGTGCCACCCGACTCACAGATACGCAGTATTTT
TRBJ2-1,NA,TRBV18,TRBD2,CASSPLLGGLAGAEQFF,TGTGCCAGCTCACCACTGTTAGGGGGACTAGCGGGGGCGGAGCAGTTCTTC
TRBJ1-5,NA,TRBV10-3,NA,CAISAPREPQHF,TGTGCCATCAGTGCCCCTCGGGAGCCCCAGCATTTT
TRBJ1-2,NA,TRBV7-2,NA,CASSFSGKGGYTF,TGTGCCAGCAGCTTCTCGGGGAAGGGTGGCTACACCTTC
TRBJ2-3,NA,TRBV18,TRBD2,CASSPATSEDTQYF,TGTGCCAGCTCACCAGCGACTAGCGAAGATACGCAGTATTTT
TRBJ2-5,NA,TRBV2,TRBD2,CASGGASGSMATQYF,TGTGCCAGTGGAGGGGCTAGCGGGAGTATGGCGACCCAGTACTTC
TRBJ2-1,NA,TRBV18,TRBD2,CASSPGGLAVLNEQFF,TGTGCCAGCTCACCAGGGGGACTAGCGGTCCTCAATGAGCAGTTCTTC
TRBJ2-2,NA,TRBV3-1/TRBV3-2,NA,CASSVVTGKLFF,TGTGCCAGCAGCGTTGTCACCGGGAAGCTGTTTTTT
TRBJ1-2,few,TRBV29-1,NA,CSVSSTGNYGYTF,TGCAGCGTTTCATCGACAGGCAACTATGGCTACACCTTC
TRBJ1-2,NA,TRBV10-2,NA,CASSETGGYTF,TGCGCCAGCAGTGAGACGGGTGGCTACACCTTC
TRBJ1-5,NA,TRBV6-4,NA,CASSPTASNQPQHF,TGTGCCAGCAGTCCGACAGCTAGCAATCAGCCCCAGCATTTT
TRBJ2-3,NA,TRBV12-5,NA,CASAPSSTDTQYF,TGTGCTAGTGCGCCTAGCAGCACAGATACGCAGTATTTT
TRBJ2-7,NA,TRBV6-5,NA,CASCGRSYEQYF,TGTGCCAGCTGCGGGCGCTCCTACGAGCAGTACTTC
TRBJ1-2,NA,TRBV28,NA,CASSLRGLTNGYTF,TGTGCCAGCAGTTTAAGGGGACTGACGAATGGCTACACCTTC
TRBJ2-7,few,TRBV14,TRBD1,CASSQAPGQINF,TGTGCCAGCAGCCAAGCGCCGGGACAGATAAACTTC
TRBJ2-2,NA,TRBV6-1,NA,CASSEALPGMNTGELFF,TGTGCCAGCAGTGAAGCGCTTCCCGGGATGAACACCGGGGAGCTGTTTTTT